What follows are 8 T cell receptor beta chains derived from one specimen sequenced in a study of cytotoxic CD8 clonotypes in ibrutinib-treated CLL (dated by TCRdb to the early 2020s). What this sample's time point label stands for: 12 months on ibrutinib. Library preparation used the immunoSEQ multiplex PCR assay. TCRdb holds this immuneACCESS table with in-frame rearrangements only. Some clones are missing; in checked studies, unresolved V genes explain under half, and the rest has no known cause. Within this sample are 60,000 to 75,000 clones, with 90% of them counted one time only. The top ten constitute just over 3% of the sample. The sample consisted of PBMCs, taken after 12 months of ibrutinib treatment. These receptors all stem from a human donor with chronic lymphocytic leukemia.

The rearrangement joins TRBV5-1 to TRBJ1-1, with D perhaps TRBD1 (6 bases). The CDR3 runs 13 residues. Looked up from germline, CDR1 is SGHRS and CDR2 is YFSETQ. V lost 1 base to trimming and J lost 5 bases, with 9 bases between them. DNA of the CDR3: TGCGCCAGCAGCTTGACAGGGCGGACTGAAGCTTTCTTT. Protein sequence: CASSLTGRTEAFF. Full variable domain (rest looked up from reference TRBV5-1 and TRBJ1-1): KAGVTQTPRYLIKTRGQQVTLSCSPISGHRSVSWYQQTPGQGLQFLFEYFSETQRNKGNFPGRFSGRQFSNSRSEMNVSTLELGDSALYLCASSLTGRTEAFFGQGTRLTVV.

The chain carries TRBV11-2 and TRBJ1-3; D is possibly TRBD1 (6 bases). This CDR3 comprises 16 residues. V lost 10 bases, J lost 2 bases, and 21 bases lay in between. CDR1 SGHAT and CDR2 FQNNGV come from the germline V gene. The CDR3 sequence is CATRPLTGRPGNTIYF. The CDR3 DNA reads TGTGCCACCCGACCCTTGACAGGACGACCTGGAAACACCATATATTTT. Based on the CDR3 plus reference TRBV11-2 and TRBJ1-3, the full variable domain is EAGVAQSPRYKIIEKRQSVAFWCNPISGHATLYWYQQILGQGPKLLIQFQNNGVVDDSQLPKDRFSAERLKGVDSTLKIQPAKLEDSAVYLCATRPLTGRPGNTIYFGEGSWLTVV.

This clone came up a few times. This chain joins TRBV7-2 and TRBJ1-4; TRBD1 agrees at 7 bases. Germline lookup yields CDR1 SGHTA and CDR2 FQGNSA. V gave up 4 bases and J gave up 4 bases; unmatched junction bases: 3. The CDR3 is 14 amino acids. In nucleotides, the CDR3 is TGTGCCAGCAGCTCGGGACAGTTTAATGAAAAACTGTTTTTT. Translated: CASSSGQFNEKLFF.

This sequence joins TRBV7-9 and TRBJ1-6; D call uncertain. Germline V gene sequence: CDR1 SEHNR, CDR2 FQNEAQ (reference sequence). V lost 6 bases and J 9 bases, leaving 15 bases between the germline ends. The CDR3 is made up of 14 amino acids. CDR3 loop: CASRRTREGSPLHF. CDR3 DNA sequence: TGTGCCAGCAGACGTACCCGAGAGGGTTCACCCCTCCACTTT.

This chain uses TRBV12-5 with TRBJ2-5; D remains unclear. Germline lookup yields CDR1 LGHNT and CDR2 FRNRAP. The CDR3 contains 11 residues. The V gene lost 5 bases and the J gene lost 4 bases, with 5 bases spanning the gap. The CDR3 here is CASGPRETQYF. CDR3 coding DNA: TGTGCTAGTGGTCCCAGAGAGACCCAGTACTTC. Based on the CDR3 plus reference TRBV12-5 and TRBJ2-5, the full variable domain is DARVTQTPRHKVTEMGQEVTMRCQPILGHNTVFWYRQTMMQGLELLAYFRNRAPLDDSGMPKDRFSAEMPDATLATLKIQPSEPRDSAVYFCASGPRETQYFGPGTRLLVL.

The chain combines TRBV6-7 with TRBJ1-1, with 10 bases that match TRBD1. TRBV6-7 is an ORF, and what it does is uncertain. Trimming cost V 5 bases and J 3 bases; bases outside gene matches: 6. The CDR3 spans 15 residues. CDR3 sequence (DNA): TGTGCCAGCAGTCCCGGGACAGGGGAGGACACTGAAGCTTTCTTT. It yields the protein CASSPGTGEDTEAFF.

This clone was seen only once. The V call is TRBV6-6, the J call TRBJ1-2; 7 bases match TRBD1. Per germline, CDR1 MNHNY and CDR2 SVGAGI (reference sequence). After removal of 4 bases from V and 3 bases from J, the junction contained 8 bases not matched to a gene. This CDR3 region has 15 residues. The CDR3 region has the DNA TGTGCCAGCAGTTCCCCAGCAGGGGGTCACTATGGCTACACCTTC. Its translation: CASSSPAGGHYGYTF.

The CDR3 sequence is CASGFEGGGAYNEQFF. Written as DNA, the CDR3 is TGTGCTAGTGGTTTTGAGGGGGGCGGAGCCTACAATGAGCAGTTCTTC. The chain couples TRBV12-5 to TRBJ2-1; possibly TRBD1 or TRBD2 for D (6 bases each). Germline V gene sequence: CDR1 LGHNT, CDR2 FRNRAP. The CDR3 sequence is 16 residues long. Trimming took 3 bases from V and 2 from J, leaving 14 bases between them.